This TCR beta chain was documented in a study of T cell responses to AZD1222 COVID-19 vaccine. Study-wide background: Second doses at about 4 or about 12 weeks were pooled.

Produced via immunoSEQ multiplex PCR; TCRdb's table is partial and in-frame only. The sample holds approximately 90,000 clones, 90% seen once. Findings and limits, study-wide: Seropositive status at baseline applied to only five to seven AZD1222 recipients.

Concerning this clone: What it recognizes is unknown.

Per germline, CDR1 LNHDA and CDR2 SQIVND (reference sequence). The CDR3 is 15 amino acids. The V gene end was trimmed by 1 base and the J gene end by 6 bases; junction bases not matched to a gene: 8. The sample here was peripheral blood, taken on day 0 of AZD1222 vaccination. This receptor was taken from an adult in good health. The chain is built from TRBV19 and TRBJ1-2; the match to TRBD1 covers 7 bases. In nucleotides, the CDR3 is TGTGCCAGTAGTATAGTCAGGACAGGCCGAAATGGCTACACCTTC. Amino acid sequence: CASSIVRTGRNGYTF.